The clone carrying this T cell receptor beta chain has more than one count but fewer than ten. As yet, its antigen is unknown. V lost 2 bases, J lost 3 bases, and 18 bases lay in between. The CDR3 is 17 amino acids. The germline CDR1 and CDR2 sequences are ENHRY and SYGVKD. The sample comes from a study of T cells after yellow fever vaccination. Study-wide results and limits: Subsequent to the booster, the majority of primary-vaccination clones reappeared (around 96% CD4, 70% to 90% CD8).

Using its own MiXCR run on the 5' RACE reads, TCRdb lists one record per CDR3 protein. This sample yields about 550,000 distinct CDR3 sequences, of which less than 20% are seen a single time; 14% belongs to the top ten. The rearrangement links TRBV10-3 to TRBJ2-3; weak D call: TRBD2 (6 bases). The TCR comes from a man in his thirties or forties who received the YFV17D yellow fever vaccine. This specimen was PBMCs, taken 15 days after the yellow fever booster vaccination. The CDR3 nucleotides read TGTGCCATCAGTGAGCCTCAATTAGCGGTTCCGACAGATACGCAGTATTTT. Its protein product is CAISEPQLAVPTDTQYF.